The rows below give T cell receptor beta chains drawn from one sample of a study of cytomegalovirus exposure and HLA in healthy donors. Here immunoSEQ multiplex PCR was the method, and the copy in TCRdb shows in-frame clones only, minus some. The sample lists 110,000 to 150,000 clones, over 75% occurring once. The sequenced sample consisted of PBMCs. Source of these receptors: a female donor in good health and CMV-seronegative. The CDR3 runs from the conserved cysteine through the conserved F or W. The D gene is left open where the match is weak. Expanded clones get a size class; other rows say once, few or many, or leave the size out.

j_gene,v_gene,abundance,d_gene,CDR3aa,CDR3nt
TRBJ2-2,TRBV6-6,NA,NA,CASSRQESTGELFF,TGTGCCAGCAGTAGACAGGAGAGCACCGGGGAGCTGTTTTTT
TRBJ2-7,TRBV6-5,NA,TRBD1,CASSYQGAPDEQYF,TGTGCCAGCAGTTACCAGGGGGCGCCGGACGAGCAGTACTTC
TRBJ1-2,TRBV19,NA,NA,CASKLRANYGYTF,TGTGCCAGTAAATTGAGAGCTAACTATGGCTACACCTTC
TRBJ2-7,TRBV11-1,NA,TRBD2,CASSPPPASGRGNEQYF,TGTGCCAGCAGCCCACCCCCAGCTAGCGGGAGGGGAAACGAGCAGTACTTC
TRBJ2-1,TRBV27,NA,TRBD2,CASSLGSGNEQFF,TGTGCCAGCAGTTTGGGTAGCGGGAATGAGCAGTTCTTC
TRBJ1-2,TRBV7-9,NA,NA,CASSLAGGNYGYTF,TGTGCCAGCAGCTTAGCCGGCGGCAACTATGGCTACACCTTC
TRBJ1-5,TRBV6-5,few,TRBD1,CASSLRGDNQPQHF,TGTGCCAGCAGTCTCAGGGGGGACAATCAGCCCCAGCATTTT
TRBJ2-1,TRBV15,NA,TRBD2,CATSIIWGGLAGGPRNEQFF,TGTGCCACCAGCATAATTTGGGGGGGACTAGCGGGAGGGCCACGGAATGAGCAGTTCTTC
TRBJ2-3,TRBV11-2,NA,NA,CASSSLTDTQYF,TGTGCCAGCAGCTCCCTCACAGATACGCAGTATTTT
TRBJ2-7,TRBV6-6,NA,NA,CASIDSGAAATYEQYF,TGTGCCAGCATCGATTCCGGAGCGGCGGCAACCTACGAGCAGTACTTC
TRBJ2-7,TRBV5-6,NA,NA,CASSFQGGIYEQYF,TGTGCCAGCAGCTTCCAGGGGGGTATCTACGAGCAGTACTTC
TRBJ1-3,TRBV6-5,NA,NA,CASRNSDSSGNTIYF,TGTGCCAGCAGGAACTCGGACAGCTCTGGAAACACCATATATTTT
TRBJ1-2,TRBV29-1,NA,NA,CSVRAVEGYTF,TGCAGCGTCAGGGCTGTCGAGGGCTACACCTTC
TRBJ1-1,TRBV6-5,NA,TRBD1,CASSYFTGGRVTEAFF,TGTGCCAGCAGTTACTTTACAGGGGGCCGGGTCACTGAAGCTTTCTTT
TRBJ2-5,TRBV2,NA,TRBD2,CASMPGPGLAGDRETQYF,TGTGCCAGCATGCCGGGACCGGGACTAGCGGGAGATCGAGAGACCCAGTACTTC
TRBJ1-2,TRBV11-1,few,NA,CASSLGQRRGYTF,TGTGCCAGCAGCCTCGGACAGCGACGAGGCTACACCTTC
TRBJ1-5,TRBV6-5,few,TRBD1,CASNPTGGNQPQHF,TGTGCCAGCAATCCGACAGGGGGCAATCAGCCCCAGCATTTT
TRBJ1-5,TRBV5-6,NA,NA,CASSLGRAGNRQPQHF,TGTGCCAGCAGCTTGGGCCGGGCAGGGAATAGGCAGCCCCAGCATTTT
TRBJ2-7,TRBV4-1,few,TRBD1,CASSLGTGGEQYF,TGCGCCAGCAGCCTGGGGACAGGGGGCGAGCAGTACTTC
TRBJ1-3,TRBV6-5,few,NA,CASRPDRSPGNTIYF,TGTGCCAGCAGACCCGACAGGAGCCCTGGAAACACCATATATTTT
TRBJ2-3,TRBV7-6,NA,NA,CASSLTRDPTDTQYF,TGTGCCAGCAGCTTAACGCGGGACCCCACAGATACGCAGTATTTT
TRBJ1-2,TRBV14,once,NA,CASSPWAEPNYGYTF,TGTGCCAGCAGCCCTTGGGCAGAGCCTAACTATGGCTACACCTTC
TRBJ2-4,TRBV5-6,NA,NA,CASSLGWYGRENIQYF,TGTGCCAGCAGCTTGGGTTGGTATGGCAGGGAAAACATTCAGTACTTC
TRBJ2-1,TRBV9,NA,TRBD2,CASSAGLAGGYNEQFF,TGTGCCAGCAGCGCGGGACTAGCGGGAGGGTACAATGAGCAGTTCTTC